The 8 T cell receptor beta chains below all came from one sample that was sequenced in a study of T-cell reconstitution after alpha-beta-depleted transplantation in children. Unique molecular identifiers were incorporated during preparation of the TCRbeta library. TCRdb used MiXCR to reprocess the PCR reads, holding one entry per CDR3 protein. The sample yields approximately 800,000 distinct CDR3 sequences, 16% seen once. The sample in question was PBMCs, mostly from graft donor cells, obtained 360 days after TCRalphabeta/CD19-depleted stem cell transplant. These receptors all come from a male patient aged 5 to 17 who had a stem cell transplant for acute lymphoblastic leukemia, so the T cells may come from the graft donor.

This clonotype showed up many times. The chain combines TRBV12-3 or TRBV12-4 with TRBJ2-5; unclear D gene. The CDR3 runs 12 residues. V was clipped by 7 bases and J by 0 bases, with 6 bases between them. The CDR3 DNA reads TGTGCCAGCACCTTGTACCAAGAGACCCAGTACTTC. Encoded protein: CASTLYQETQYF.

The rearrangement joins TRBV24-1 to TRBJ2-5; TRBD2 aligns across 7 bases. This CDR3 is built from 12 residues. Germline CDR1 KGHDR, CDR2 SFDVKD. The V gene end was trimmed by 9 bases and the J gene end by 2 bases; junction bases not matched to a gene: 2. The CDR3 bases are TGTGCCACCCCTAGCGGACAAGAGACCCAGTACTTC. Its protein is CATPSGQETQYF.

The chain joins TRBV20-1 to TRBJ1-1; TRBD1 matches at 12 bases. CDR3 length: 16 residues. V dropped 6 bases and J dropped 4; count of bases not matched to a gene: 12. Germline CDR1 and CDR2: DFQATT and SNEGSKA (reference sequence). The CDR3 here is CSAPSGTGGFGTEAFF. DNA for the CDR3: TGCAGTGCGCCGTCCGGGACAGGGGGCTTTGGCACTGAAGCTTTCTTT.

This clonotype was seen only a few times. The rearrangement links TRBV27 to TRBJ1-6; D is ambiguous. V dropped 2 bases and J dropped 8 bases, with 7 bases sitting between them. Germline CDR1 reads MNHEY; CDR2 reads SMNVEV (reference sequence). The CDR3 has 13 amino acids. CDR3 region: CASSLVYDSPLHF. The CDR3 coding sequence is TGTGCCAGCAGTTTAGTATATGATTCACCCCTCCACTTT.

The V call is TRBV20-1, the J call TRBJ2-1; no reliable D call. V was shortened by 5 bases and J by 8 bases, with 10 bases between the two germline ends. The CDR3 loop spans 11 amino acids. Germline loops: CDR1 DFQATT, CDR2 SNEGSKA (reference sequence). The CDR3 sequence: CSAREVHEQFF. Here the CDR3 DNA reads TGCAGTGCTCGCGAGGTCCATGAGCAGTTCTTC.

The chain links TRBV4-1 to TRBJ2-7; the match to TRBD1 covers 8 bases. CDR3 length: 14 residues. Trimming removed 4 bases from V and 5 bases from J; junction bases left unmatched: 7. Per germline, CDR1 MGHRA and CDR2 YSYEKL. CDR3 loop: CASSPLGQGNEQYF. The CDR3 nucleotides read TGCGCCAGCAGCCCCCTCGGACAGGGCAACGAGCAGTACTTC.

Ten or more counts support this clonotype. CDR3: CASSLHGGQETQYF. Written as DNA, the CDR3 is TGTGCCAGCAGTTTACACGGCGGCCAAGAGACCCAGTACTTC. The chain is built from TRBV12-3 or TRBV12-4 and TRBJ2-5, with D unresolved. The CDR3 runs 14 residues. Deletions cut 2 bases from V and 1 base from J, with 8 bases between.

V is TRBV5-1 and J is TRBJ2-5; tentative D call: TRBD1 (5 bases). The CDR3 is 18 residues long. The V and J ends lost 0 bases and 4 bases respectively, with 22 bases between them. Germline CDR1 SGHRS, CDR2 YFSETQ. This chain's CDR3 is CASSLAVYQGPLVETQYF. The CDR3 DNA is TGCGCCAGCAGCTTGGCTGTTTACCAGGGTCCATTAGTAGAGACCCAGTACTTC.